The sequence of this TCR beta chain was determined in a study of blood T cell repertoires in COVID-19. Per the original methods: Amplification from reference gene primers served as the basis for estimated nucleated cell counts. Clones were read by immunoSEQ multiplex PCR, and TCRdb kept only the in-frame ones, dropping some. V, J and clone size were drawn from that table, and D and trimming were deduced from the DNA. Here the sample spans approximately 49,000 clones, 82% being singletons. This clone was recorded once. The ends were cut back, 4 bases at V and 7 bases at J, with 11 bases in the middle. The CDR3 runs 13 residues. Germline lookup yields CDR1 SGDLS and CDR2 YYNGEE.

Material: peripheral blood. This sequence was found in a human donor with acute or convalescent COVID-19. The donor label of this sample is uncertain. The chain joins TRBV9 to TRBJ2-2; D is unclear. In DNA form, the CDR3 reads TGTGCCAGCAGCCAGACTGTGGGCGGGGAGCTGTTTTTT. It codes for CASSQTVGGELFF.